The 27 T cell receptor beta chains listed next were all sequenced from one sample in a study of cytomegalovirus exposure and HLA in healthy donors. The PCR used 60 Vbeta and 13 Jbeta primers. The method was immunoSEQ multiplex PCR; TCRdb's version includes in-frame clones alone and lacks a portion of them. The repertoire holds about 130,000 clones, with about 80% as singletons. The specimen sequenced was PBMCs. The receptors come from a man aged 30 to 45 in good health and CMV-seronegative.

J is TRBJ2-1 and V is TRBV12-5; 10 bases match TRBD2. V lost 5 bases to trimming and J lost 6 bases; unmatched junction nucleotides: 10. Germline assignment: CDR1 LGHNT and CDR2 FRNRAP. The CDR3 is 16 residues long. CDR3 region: CASGPPIAGGSNEQFF. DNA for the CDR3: TGTGCTAGTGGTCCCCCGATAGCGGGAGGCTCCAATGAGCAGTTCTTC. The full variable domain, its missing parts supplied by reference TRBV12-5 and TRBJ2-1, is DARVTQTPRHKVTEMGQEVTMRCQPILGHNTVFWYRQTMMQGLELLAYFRNRAPLDDSGMPKDRFSAEMPDATLATLKIQPSEPRDSAVYFCASGPPIAGGSNEQFFGPGTRLTVL.

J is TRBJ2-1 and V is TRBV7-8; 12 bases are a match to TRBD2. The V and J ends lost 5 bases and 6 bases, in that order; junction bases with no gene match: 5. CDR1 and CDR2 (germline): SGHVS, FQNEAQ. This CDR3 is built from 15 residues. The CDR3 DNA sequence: TGTGCCAGCAGCCAACTAGCGGGAGGCCGCAATGAGCAGTTCTTC. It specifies CASSQLAGGRNEQFF.

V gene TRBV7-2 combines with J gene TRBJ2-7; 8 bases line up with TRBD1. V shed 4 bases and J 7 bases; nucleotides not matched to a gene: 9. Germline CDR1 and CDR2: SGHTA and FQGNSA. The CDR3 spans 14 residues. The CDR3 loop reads CASSSRDRSREQYF. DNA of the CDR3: TGTGCCAGCAGCTCAAGGGACAGGTCAAGGGAGCAGTACTTC.

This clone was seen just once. The chain's CDR3 is CATSRKGLGGYTF. The CDR3 DNA is TGTGCCACCAGCAGAAAAGGACTTGGTGGCTACACCTTC. The chain couples TRBV15 to TRBJ1-2, with D unclear. Germline values: CDR1 LNHNV, CDR2 YYDKDF (reference sequence). This CDR3 spans 13 amino acids. V gave up 2 bases and J gave up 7 bases, with 11 bases separating them.

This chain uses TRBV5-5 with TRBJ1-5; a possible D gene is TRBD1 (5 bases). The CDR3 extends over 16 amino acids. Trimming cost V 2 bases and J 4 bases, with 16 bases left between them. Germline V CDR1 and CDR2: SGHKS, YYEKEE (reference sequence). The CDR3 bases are TGTGCCAGCAGCTTTGGGGGGAGGGGACGGAATCAGCCCCAGCATTTT. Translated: CASSFGGRGRNQPQHF.

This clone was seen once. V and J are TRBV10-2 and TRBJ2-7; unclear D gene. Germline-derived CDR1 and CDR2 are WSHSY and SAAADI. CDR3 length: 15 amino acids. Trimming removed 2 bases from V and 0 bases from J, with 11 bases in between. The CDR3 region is CASSEAHPSSYEQYF. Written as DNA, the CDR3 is TGCGCCAGCAGTGAGGCCCACCCTAGCTCCTACGAGCAGTACTTC.

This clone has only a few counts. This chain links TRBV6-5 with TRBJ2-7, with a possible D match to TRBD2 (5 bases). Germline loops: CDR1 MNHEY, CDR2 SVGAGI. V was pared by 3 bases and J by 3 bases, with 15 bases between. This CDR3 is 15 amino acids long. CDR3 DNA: TGTGCCAGCAGTTATGTCGGAGGCAATGGCTACGAGCAGTACTTC. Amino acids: CASSYVGGNGYEQYF.

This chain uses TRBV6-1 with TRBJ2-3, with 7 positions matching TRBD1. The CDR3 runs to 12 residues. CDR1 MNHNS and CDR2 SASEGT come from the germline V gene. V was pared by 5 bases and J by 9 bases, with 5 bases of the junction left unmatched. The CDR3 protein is CASSHKQGTQYF. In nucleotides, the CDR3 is TGTGCCAGCAGTCATAAACAGGGGACGCAGTATTTT.

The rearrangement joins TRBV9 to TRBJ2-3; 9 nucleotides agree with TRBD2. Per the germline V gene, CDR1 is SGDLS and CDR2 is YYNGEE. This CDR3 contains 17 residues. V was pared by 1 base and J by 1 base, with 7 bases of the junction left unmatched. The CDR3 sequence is CASSVSAGLAGTDTQYF. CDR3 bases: TGTGCCAGCAGCGTAAGTGCGGGACTAGCAGGCACAGATACGCAGTATTTT.

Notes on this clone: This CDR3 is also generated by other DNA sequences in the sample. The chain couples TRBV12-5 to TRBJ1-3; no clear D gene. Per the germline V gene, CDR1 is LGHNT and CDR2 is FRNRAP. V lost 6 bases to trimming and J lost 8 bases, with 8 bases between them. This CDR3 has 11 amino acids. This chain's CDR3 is CASGRSDTIYF. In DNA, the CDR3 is TGTGCTAGTGGGCGGTCGGACACCATATATTTT. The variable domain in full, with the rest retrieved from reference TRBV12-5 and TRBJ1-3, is DARVTQTPRHKVTEMGQEVTMRCQPILGHNTVFWYRQTMMQGLELLAYFRNRAPLDDSGMPKDRFSAEMPDATLATLKIQPSEPRDSAVYFCASGRSDTIYFGEGSWLTVV.

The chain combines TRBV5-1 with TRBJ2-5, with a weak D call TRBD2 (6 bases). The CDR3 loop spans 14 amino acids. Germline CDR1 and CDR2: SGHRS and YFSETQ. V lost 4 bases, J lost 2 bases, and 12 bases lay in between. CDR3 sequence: CASSGWRGQETQYF. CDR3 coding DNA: TGCGCCAGCAGCGGGTGGAGGGGTCAAGAGACCCAGTACTTC. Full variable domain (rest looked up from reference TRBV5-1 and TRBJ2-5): KAGVTQTPRYLIKTRGQQVTLSCSPISGHRSVSWYQQTPGQGLQFLFEYFSETQRNKGNFPGRFSGRQFSNSRSEMNVSTLELGDSALYLCASSGWRGQETQYFGPGTRLLVL.

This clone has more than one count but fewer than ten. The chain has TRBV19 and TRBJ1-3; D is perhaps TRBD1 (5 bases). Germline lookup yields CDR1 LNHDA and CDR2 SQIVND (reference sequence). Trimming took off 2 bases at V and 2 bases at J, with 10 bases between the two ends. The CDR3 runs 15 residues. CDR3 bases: TGTGCCAGTAGTATATCAGGGTCTACTGGAAACACCATATATTTT. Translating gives CASSISGSTGNTIYF.

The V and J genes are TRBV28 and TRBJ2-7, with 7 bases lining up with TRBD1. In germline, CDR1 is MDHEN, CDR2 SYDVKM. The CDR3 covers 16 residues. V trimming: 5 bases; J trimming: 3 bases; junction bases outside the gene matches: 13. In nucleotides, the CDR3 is TGTGCCAGCAGTAGCCAGGGGGATCCCAGTTACTACGAGCAGTACTTC. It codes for CASSSQGDPSYYEQYF.

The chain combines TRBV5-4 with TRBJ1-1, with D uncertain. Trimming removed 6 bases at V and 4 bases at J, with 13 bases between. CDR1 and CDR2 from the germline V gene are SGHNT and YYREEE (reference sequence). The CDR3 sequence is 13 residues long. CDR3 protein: CASTRGGATEAFF. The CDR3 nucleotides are TGTGCCAGCACACGGGGAGGCGCCACTGAAGCTTTCTTT.

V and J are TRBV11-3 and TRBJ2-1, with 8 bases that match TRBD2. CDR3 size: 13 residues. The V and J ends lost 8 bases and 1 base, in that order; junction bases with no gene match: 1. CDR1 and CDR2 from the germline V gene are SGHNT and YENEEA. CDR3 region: CASGGRSYNEQFF. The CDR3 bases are TGTGCCAGCGGCGGGAGGTCCTACAATGAGCAGTTCTTC.

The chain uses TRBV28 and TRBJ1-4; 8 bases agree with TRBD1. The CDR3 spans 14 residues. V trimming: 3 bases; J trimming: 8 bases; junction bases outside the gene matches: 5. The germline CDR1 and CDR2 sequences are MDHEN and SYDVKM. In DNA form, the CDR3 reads TGTGCCAGCAGTTTGGAACAGGGGGACGAAAAACTGTTTTTT. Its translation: CASSLEQGDEKLFF.

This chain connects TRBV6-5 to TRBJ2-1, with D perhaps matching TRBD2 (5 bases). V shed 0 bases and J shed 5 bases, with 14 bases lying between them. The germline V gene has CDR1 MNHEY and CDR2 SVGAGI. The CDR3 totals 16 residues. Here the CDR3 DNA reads TGTGCCAGCAGTTACTCCCAGCGGCCCGTGAACAATGAGCAGTTCTTC. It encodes CASSYSQRPVNNEQFF.

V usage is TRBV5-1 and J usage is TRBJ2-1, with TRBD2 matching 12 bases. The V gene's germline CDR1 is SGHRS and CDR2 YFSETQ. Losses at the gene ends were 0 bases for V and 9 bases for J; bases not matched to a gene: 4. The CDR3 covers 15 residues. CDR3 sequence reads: CASSLALAGGGEQFF. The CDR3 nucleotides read TGCGCCAGCAGCTTGGCACTAGCGGGAGGTGGTGAGCAGTTCTTC.

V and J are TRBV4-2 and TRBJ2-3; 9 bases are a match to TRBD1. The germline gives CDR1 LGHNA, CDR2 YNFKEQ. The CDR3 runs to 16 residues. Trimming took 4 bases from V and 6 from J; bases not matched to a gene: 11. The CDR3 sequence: CASSPVQGQGKDTQYF. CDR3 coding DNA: TGTGCCAGCAGCCCCGTCCAGGGACAGGGTAAGGATACGCAGTATTTT.

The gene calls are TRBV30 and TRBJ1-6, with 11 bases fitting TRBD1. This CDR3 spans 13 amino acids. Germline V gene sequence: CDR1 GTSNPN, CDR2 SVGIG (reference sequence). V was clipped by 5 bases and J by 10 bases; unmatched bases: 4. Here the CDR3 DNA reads TGTGCCTGGGGTGGGACAGGGGGATCACCCCTCCACTTT. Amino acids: CAWGGTGGSPLHF.

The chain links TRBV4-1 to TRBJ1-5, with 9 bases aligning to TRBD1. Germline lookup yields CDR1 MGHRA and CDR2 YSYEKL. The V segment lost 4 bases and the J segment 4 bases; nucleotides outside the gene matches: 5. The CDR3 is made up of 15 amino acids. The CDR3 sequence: CASSPGQGINQPQHF. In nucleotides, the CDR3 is TGCGCCAGCAGCCCGGGACAGGGAATTAATCAGCCCCAGCATTTT.

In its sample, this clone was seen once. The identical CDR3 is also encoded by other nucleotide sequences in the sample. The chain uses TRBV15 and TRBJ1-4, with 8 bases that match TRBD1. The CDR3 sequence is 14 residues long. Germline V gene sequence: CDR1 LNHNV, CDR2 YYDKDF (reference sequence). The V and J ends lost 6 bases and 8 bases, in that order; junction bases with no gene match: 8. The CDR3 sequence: CATSKGQGGEKLFF. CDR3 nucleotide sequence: TGTGCCACCAGTAAAGGACAGGGTGGGGAAAAACTGTTTTTT.

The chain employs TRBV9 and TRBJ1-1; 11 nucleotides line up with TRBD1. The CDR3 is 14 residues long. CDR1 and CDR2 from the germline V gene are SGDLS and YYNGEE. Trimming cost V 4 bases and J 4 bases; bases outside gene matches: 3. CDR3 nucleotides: TGTGCCAGCAGCACCGGGACAGGGGGCACTGAAGCTTTCTTT. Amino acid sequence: CASSTGTGGTEAFF.

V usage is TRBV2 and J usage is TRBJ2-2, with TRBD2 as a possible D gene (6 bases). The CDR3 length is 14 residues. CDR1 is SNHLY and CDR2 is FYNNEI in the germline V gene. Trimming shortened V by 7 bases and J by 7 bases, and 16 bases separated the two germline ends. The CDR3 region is CASKGARRDGELFF. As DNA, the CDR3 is TGTGCCAGCAAAGGGGCACGGCGGGACGGGGAGCTGTTTTTT.

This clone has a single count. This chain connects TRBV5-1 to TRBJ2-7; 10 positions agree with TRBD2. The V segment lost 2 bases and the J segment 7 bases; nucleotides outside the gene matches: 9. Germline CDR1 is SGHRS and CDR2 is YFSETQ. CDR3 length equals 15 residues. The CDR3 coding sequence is TGCGCCAGCAGCTTCGGACTAGCGGCCGTCTGGGAGCAGTACTTC. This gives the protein CASSFGLAAVWEQYF.

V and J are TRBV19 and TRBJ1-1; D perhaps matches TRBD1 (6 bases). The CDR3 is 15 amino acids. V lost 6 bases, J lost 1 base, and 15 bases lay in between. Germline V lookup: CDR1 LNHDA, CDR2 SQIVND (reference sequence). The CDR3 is CASRVTGGGNTEAFF. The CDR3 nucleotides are TGTGCCAGTAGAGTGACAGGAGGCGGGAACACTGAAGCTTTCTTT.

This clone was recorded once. In nucleotides, the CDR3 is TGTGCCAGTAGCCACAACAGGGAGGGCGAGCAGTACTTC. Translating gives CASSHNREGEQYF. The chain employs TRBV19 and TRBJ2-7; maybe TRBD2 (7 bases). V was cut by 6 bases and J by 6 bases, with 15 bases left in between. Germline V gene lookup returns CDR1 LNHDA and CDR2 SQIVND (reference sequence). This CDR3 region has 13 residues.